Presented here are 12 T cell receptor beta chains from one specimen sequenced in a study of OX40 agonist ivuxolimab in advanced cancers. TCRdb's copy holds only in-frame clones and misses some; the assay was immunoSEQ multiplex PCR. The repertoire holds around 91,000 clones, with roughly 89% as singletons. Specimen: CD4+ or CD8+ T cells sorted from blood, collected in a trial of the OX40 agonist ivuxolimab. The receptors originated from an adult with an advanced solid tumor such as melanoma, head and neck, liver or kidney cancer.

The rearrangement uses TRBV18 and TRBJ1-4; D uncertain. The ends were cut back, 1 base at V and 5 bases at J, with 11 bases in the middle. Germline V gives CDR1 KGHSH, CDR2 LQKENI. The CDR3 runs to 15 residues. CDR3 DNA: TGTGCCAGCTCACCACGGCAGGATCCCAATGAAAAACTGTTTTTT. Its translation: CASSPRQDPNEKLFF.

The J gene is TRBJ2-3, the V gene TRBV9, with 9 bases fitting TRBD2. After removal of 2 bases from V and 5 bases from J, the junction contained 6 bases not matched to a gene. Per the germline V gene, CDR1 is SGDLS and CDR2 is YYNGEE. The CDR3 length is 15 residues. The CDR3 coding sequence is TGTGCCAGCAGCGTCGGACTAGCGCAGGTAGATACGCAGTATTTT. Translating gives CASSVGLAQVDTQYF.

The CDR3 reads CASSQGANPGGGETQYF. CDR3 DNA: TGCGCCAGCAGCCAAGGGGCGAATCCAGGGGGTGGGGAGACCCAGTACTTC. The genes are TRBV4-3 and TRBJ2-5, with 7 nucleotides matching TRBD1. V dropped 1 base and J dropped 5; count of bases not matched to a gene: 13. Germline V gene lookup returns CDR1 LGHNA and CDR2 YSLEER. This CDR3 comprises 17 residues.

For this clone: The germline gene is not matched at one end of the junction; a read error may be the cause. The genes are TRBV7-7 and TRBJ2-1, with 14 bases aligning to TRBD2. Germline V gene sequence: CDR1 SSHAT, CDR2 FNYEAQ (reference sequence). The CDR3 spans 16 residues. In DNA form, the CDR3 reads TGTGCTAGCAGCCCGGAGACTAGCGGGAGGGGGATGGAGCAGTTCTTC. This encodes CASSPETSGRGMEQFF.

The chain joins TRBV2 to TRBJ1-3, with 7 bases identical to TRBD1. The germline V gene encodes CDR1 SNHLY and CDR2 FYNNEI. The CDR3 loop spans 15 amino acids. After removal of 5 bases from V and 3 bases from J, the junction contained 7 bases not matched to a gene. CDR3 amino acids: CASSRDSFNGNTIYF. CDR3 sequence (DNA): TGTGCCAGCAGTAGGGACAGTTTTAATGGAAACACCATATATTTT.

The chain couples TRBV10-3 to TRBJ2-5, with D possibly matching TRBD1 (6 bases). The germline gives CDR1 ENHRY, CDR2 SYGVKD. The CDR3 covers 13 residues. Trimming left V 3 bases short and J 2 bases short, with 7 bases between. CDR3 nucleotide sequence: TGTGCCATCAGTGAAGACAGGCAAGAGACCCAGTACTTC. As protein: CAISEDRQETQYF.

The chain links TRBV27 to TRBJ2-7; D is perhaps TRBD1 (6 bases). Trimming removed 8 bases from V and 2 bases from J, with 34 bases in between. There are 20 residues in the CDR3. Germline V lookup: CDR1 MNHEY, CDR2 SMNVEV (reference sequence). Here the CDR3 reads CASPARTVRNTYFLPYEQYV. The CDR3 nucleotides read TGTGCCAGCCCCGCGAGGACAGTCCGCAATACCTATTTCTTACCCTACGAGCAGTACGTC.

V gene TRBV10-3 combines with J gene TRBJ2-1; 11 bases map to TRBD2. J lost 2 bases, V lost 5 bases, and 11 bases had no gene match. Germline V CDR1 and CDR2: ENHRY, SYGVKD. The CDR3 length is 18 residues. The CDR3 spells CAISYAQTSGKAYNEQFF. CDR3 DNA sequence: TGTGCCATCAGTTACGCCCAGACTAGCGGGAAGGCCTACAATGAGCAGTTCTTC.

V usage is TRBV5-4 and J usage is TRBJ2-2; D may be TRBD2 (5 bases). This CDR3 is built from 16 residues. The germline CDR1 and CDR2 sequences are SGHNT and YYREEE (reference sequence). Trimming pared 6 bases from V and 7 bases from J, leaving 22 bases between. The CDR3 coding sequence is TGTGCCAGCAAAGGGTCCCAACCGGGGTCCCACGGGGAGCTGTTTTTT. Its protein is CASKGSQPGSHGELFF.

The V and J genes are TRBV18 and TRBJ1-4; D remains unclear. This CDR3 is 12 amino acids long. Trimming left V 1 base short and J 7 bases short, with 4 bases between. CDR1 is KGHSH, CDR2 LQKENI, per germline. DNA of the CDR3: TGTGCCAGCTCACCACAAGGTGAAAAACTGTTTTTT. Its translation is CASSPQGEKLFF. The whole variable domain, filled in from reference TRBV18 and TRBJ1-4, reads NAGVMQNPRHLVRRRGQEARLRCSPMKGHSHVYWYRQLPEEGLKFMVYLQKENIIDESGMPKERFSAEFPKEGPSILRIQQVVRGDSAAYFCASSPQGEKLFFGSGTQLSVL.

V is TRBV2 and J is TRBJ2-6; perhaps TRBD2 as D (5 bases). This CDR3 spans 15 amino acids. The germline CDR1 and CDR2 sequences are SNHLY and FYNNEI. V was pared by 8 bases and J by 2 bases, with 13 bases between. As DNA, the CDR3 is TGTGCCAGCGTCCGAGGAGGCACTGGGGCCAACGTCCTGACTTTC. This encodes CASVRGGTGANVLTF.

The V and J genes are TRBV27 and TRBJ2-6, with a possible D match to TRBD1 (6 bases). Germline values: CDR1 MNHEY, CDR2 SMNVEV (reference sequence). The CDR3 has 16 amino acids. The V gene lost 3 bases and the J gene lost 3 bases, with 12 bases spanning the gap. CDR3 region: CASSFRQGNGANVLTF. The CDR3 DNA follows: TGTGCCAGCAGTTTTCGTCAGGGGAATGGGGCCAACGTCCTGACTTTC.